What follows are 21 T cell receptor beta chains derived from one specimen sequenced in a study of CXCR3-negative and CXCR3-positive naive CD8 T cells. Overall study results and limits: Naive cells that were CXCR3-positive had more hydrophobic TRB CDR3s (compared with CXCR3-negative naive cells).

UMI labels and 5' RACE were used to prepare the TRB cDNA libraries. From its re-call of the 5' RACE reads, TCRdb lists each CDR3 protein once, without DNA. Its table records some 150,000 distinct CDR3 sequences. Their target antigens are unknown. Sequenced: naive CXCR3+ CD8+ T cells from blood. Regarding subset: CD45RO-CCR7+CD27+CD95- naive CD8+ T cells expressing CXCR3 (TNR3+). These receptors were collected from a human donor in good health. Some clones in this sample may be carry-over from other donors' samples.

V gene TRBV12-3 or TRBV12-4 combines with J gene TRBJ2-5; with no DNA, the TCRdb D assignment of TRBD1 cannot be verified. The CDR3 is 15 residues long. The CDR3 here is CASSPNLYPSETQYF.

The CDR3 spells CASNGGLSYNEQLF. The chain employs TRBV9 and TRBJ2-1; TCRdb selects TRBD1, and the lack of DNA leaves this call unchecked. CDR3 length: 14 residues. The germline V gene has CDR1 SGDLS and CDR2 YYNGEE.

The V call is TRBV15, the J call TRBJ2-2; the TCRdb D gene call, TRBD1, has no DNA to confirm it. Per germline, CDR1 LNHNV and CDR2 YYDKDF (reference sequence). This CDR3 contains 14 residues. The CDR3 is CATSSRSGDGELFF.

The CDR3 sequence is CASSEDARMVVEQLF. V usage is TRBV7-8 and J usage is TRBJ2-1; TCRdb names TRBD1, which stays unverified in the absence of DNA. Per germline, CDR1 SGHVS and CDR2 FQNEAQ. The CDR3 has 15 amino acids.

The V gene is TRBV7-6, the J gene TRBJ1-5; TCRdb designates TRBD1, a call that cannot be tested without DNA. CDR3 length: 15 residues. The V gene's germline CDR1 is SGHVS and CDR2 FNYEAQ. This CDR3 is CASSPTGEPNQPQHF.

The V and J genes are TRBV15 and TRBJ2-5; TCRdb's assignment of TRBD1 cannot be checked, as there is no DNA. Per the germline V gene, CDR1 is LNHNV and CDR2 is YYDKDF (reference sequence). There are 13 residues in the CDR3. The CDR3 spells CATSSRGAETQYF.

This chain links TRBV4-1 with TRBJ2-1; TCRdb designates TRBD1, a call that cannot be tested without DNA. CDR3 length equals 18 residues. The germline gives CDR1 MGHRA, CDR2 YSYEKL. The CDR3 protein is CASSQDSRSGTGGNEQFF.

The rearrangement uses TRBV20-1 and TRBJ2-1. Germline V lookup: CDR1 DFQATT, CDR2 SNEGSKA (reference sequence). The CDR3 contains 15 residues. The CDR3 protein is CSARDGEWSFNEQFF.

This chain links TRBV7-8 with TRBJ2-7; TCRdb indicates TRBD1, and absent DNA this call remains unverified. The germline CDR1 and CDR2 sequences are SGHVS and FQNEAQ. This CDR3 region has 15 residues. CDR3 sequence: CASSTGAPLSYEQYF.

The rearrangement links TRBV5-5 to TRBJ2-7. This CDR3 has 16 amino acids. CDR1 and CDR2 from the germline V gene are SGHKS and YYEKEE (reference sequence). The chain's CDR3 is CASSLGGAYVSYEQYF.

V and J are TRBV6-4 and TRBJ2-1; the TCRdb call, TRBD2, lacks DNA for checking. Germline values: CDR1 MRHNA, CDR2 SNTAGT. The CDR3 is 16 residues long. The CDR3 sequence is CASSDSPSGGAGEQFF.

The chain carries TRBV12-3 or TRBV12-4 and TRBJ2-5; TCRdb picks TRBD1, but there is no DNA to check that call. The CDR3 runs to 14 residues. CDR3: CASSLYGTQETQYF.

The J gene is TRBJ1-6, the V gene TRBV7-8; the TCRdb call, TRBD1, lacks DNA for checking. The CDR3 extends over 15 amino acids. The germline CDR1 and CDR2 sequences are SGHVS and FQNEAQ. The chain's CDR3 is CASSATGEWGSPLHF.

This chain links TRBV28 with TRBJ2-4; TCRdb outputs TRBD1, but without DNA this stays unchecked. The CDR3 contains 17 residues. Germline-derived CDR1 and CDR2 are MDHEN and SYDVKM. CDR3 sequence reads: CASSLGAVAGPLNIQYF.

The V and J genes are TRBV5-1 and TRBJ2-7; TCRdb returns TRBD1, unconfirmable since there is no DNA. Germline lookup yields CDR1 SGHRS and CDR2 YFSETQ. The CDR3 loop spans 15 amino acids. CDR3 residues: CASSLNQGPSYEQYF.

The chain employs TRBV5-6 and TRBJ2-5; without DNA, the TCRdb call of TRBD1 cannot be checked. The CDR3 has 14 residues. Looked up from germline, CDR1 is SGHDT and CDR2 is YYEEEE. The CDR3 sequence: CASSFQNREETQYF.

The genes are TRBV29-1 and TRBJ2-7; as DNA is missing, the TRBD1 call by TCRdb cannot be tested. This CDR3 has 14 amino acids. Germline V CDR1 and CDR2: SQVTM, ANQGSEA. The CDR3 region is CSVLLPGRFYEQYF.

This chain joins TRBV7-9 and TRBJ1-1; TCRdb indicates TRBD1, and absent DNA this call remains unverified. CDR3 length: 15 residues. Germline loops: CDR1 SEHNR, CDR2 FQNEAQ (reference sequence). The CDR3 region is CASSPQGPEDTEAFF. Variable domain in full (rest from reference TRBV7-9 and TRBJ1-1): DTGVSQNPRHKITKRGQNVTFRCDPISEHNRLYWYRQTLGQGPEFLTYFQNEAQLEKSRLLSDRFSAERPKGSFSTLEIQRTEQGDSAMYLCASSPQGPEDTEAFFGQGTRLTVV.

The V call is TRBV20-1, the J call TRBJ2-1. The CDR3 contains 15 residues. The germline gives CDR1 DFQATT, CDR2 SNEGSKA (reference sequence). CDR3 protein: CSARDTGGPYNEQFF.

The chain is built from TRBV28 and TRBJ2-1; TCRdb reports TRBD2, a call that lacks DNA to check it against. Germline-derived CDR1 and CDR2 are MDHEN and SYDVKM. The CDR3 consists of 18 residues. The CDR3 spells CASSLRSWSASSYNEQFF.

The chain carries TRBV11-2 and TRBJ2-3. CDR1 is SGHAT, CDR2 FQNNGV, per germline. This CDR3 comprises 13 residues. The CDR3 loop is CASSSLGHDTQYF. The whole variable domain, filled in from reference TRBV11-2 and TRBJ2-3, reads EAGVAQSPRYKIIEKRQSVAFWCNPISGHATLYWYQQILGQGPKLLIQFQNNGVVDDSQLPKDRFSAERLKGVDSTLKIQPAKLEDSAVYLCASSSLGHDTQYFGPGTRLTVL.